This T cell receptor (beta chain) derives from a study of cytomegalovirus exposure and HLA in healthy donors. Study overall: Of about 390 genotyped donors, roughly 80% grouped in the Caucasian-associated ancestry cluster.

The study ran its PCR with 60 Vbeta and 13 Jbeta primers. This table comes from immunoSEQ multiplex PCR, and its TCRdb copy is limited to in-frame clones, with some not included. This sample has 200,000 to 250,000 clones, with 70% found just once. Sequencing was performed on PBMCs. The TCR was taken from a man in his forties in good health and CMV-seropositive.

The CDR3 loop is CASSPQGYGYTF. CDR3 sequence (DNA): TGTGCCAGCAGCCCTCAGGGATATGGCTACACCTTC. The chain employs TRBV7-9 and TRBJ1-2; the D gene is possibly TRBD1 (5 bases). Germline V gene data show CDR1 as SEHNR and CDR2 as FQNEAQ (reference sequence). The V end was cut by 5 bases, the J end by 5 bases, with 9 bases between. CDR3 length: 12 residues.